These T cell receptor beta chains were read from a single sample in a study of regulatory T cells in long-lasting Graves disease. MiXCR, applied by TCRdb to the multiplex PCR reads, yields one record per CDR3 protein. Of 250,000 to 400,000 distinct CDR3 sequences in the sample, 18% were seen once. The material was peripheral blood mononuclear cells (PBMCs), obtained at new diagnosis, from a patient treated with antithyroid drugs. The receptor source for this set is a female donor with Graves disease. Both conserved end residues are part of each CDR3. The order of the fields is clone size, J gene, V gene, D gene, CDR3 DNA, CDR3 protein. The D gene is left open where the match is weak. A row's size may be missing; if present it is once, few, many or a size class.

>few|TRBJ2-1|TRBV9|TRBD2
TGTGCCAGCAGCGGGGACTATGTCCACAATGAGCAGTTCTTC
CASSGDYVHNEQFF
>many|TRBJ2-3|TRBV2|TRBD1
TGTGCCAGCACCTTGGACAGGGTAGGGGCAGATACGCAGTATTTT
CASTLDRVGADTQYF
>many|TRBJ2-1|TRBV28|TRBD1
TGTGCCAGCAGTAAACAGGGGGACAATGAGCAGTTCTTC
CASSKQGDNEQFF
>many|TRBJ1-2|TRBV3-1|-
TGTGCCAGCAGCCCACAGGGACGAGAAGACTATGGCTACACCTTC
CASSPQGREDYGYTF
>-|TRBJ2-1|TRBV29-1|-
TGCAGCGTTGACAGGTCAGGCCTGTACAATGAGCAGTTCTTC
CSVDRSGLYNEQFF
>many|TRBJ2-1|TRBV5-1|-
TGCGCCAGCAGCTCCGCCGTTGGGGAGCAGTTCTTC
CASSSAVGEQFF
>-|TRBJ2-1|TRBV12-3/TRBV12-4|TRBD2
TGTGCCAGCAGTTCCTCCAGCGGGAGTAATGAGCAGTTCTTC
CASSSSSGSNEQFF
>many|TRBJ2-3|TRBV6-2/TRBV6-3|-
TGTGCCAGCAGTTACTCTAGCACAGATACGCAGTATTTT
CASSYSSTDTQYF
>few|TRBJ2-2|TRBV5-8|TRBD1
TGTGCCAGCAGCTTTCGACAGGGGGGCACCGGGGAGCTGTTTTTT
CASSFRQGGTGELFF
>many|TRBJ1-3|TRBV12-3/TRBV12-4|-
TGTGCCAGCAGCCGGACAGGAAACACCATATATTTT
CASSRTGNTIYF
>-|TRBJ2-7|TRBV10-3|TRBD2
TGTGCCATCCGGACTAGCGGGGGCGATAGCTCCTACGAGCAGTACTTC
CAIRTSGGDSSYEQYF
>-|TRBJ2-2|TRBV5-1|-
TGCGCCAGCAGCTTGGCTGGACCCGACACCGGGGAGCTGTTTTTT
CASSLAGPDTGELFF
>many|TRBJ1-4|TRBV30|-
TGTGCCTGGAGTGTACGAGGGTACAATGAAAAACTGTTTTTT
CAWSVRGYNEKLFF
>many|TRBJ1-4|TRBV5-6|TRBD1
TGTGCCAGCAGCTTAAACGCAGGGGGCACTAATGAAAAACTGTTTTTT
CASSLNAGGTNEKLFF
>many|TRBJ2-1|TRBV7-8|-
TGTGCCAGCAGCCTAGGGGGGGCTCCCAATGAGCAGTTCTTC
CASSLGGAPNEQFF
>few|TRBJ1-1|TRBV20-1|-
TGCAGTGCCCCCCGGGCAGCAATGAACACTGAAGCTTTCTTT
CSAPRAAMNTEAFF
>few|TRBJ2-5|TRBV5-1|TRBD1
TGCGCCAGCTGCCAACACAGGGGTGAAGAGACCCAGTACTTC
CASCQHRGEETQYF
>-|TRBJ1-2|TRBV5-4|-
TGTGCCAGCAGCGCCCGGGTCCCAGATGGCTACACCTTC
CASSARVPDGYTF
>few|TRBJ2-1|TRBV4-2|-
TGTGCCAGCAGCCAAGAACGGCTGACCTATGAGCAGTTCTTC
CASSQERLTYEQFF
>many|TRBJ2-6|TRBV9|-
TGTGCCAGCAGCGTAGTACCCTCTGGGGCCAACGTCCTGACTTTC
CASSVVPSGANVLTF
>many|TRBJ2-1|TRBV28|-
TGTGCCAGCAGCCATCATAAAATATATGAGCAGTTCTTC
CASSHHKIYEQFF
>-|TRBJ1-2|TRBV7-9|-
TGTGCCAGCAGCTTTGGTCCCGGCCAGGACTATGGCTACACCTTC
CASSFGPGQDYGYTF